The 30 T cell receptor beta chains listed next were all sequenced from one sample in a study of blood T cell repertoires in COVID-19. The protocol was immunoSEQ multiplex PCR, while the TCRdb copy is restricted to in-frame clones and leaves out a portion. The sample holds hundreds of thousands of clones, around 89% seen once. Sequenced input: PBMCs or T cells enriched from blood (not recorded which). The receptors shown here come from a woman aged 35 to 49 who had recovered from COVID-19.

The chain uses TRBV5-4 and TRBJ2-7; tentatively, D is TRBD1 (5 bases). Trimming removed 1 base from V and 1 base from J, with 12 bases in between. The CDR3 spans 15 residues. The germline CDR1 and CDR2 sequences are SGHNT and YYREEE (reference sequence). The CDR3 nucleotides are TGTGCCAGCAGCTTGCCTGGACAAGGATCCTACGAGCAGTACTTC. Translation gives CASSLPGQGSYEQYF.

This chain joins TRBV30 and TRBJ2-1; 11 positions agree with TRBD1. J was trimmed by 7 bases and V by 5 bases; bases with no gene match: 4. This CDR3 is built from 13 residues. CDR1 and CDR2 from the germline V gene are GTSNPN and SVGIG (reference sequence). The CDR3 coding sequence is TGTGCCTGGGGGACAGGGGGACCGAATGAGCAGTTCTTC. This gives the protein CAWGTGGPNEQFF.

J is TRBJ1-5 and V is TRBV7-8; D remains ambiguous. Germline CDR1 is SGHVS and CDR2 is FQNEAQ. This CDR3 is 13 amino acids long. Trimming cost V 5 bases and J 7 bases, with 12 bases left between them. The CDR3 nucleotides read TGTGCCAGCAGCCCAGCCCGTCAGCAGCCCCAGCATTTT. Amino acid sequence: CASSPARQQPQHF.

In the case of this clone: Other DNA sequences in this specimen translate into the identical CDR3. The V gene is TRBV11-3, the J gene TRBJ2-7; D gene uncertain. V lost 3 bases and J lost 3, with 6 bases in between. Germline values: CDR1 SGHNT, CDR2 YENEEA. This CDR3 has 12 amino acids. DNA of the CDR3: TGTGCCAGCAGCTTTGGCAGCTACGAGCAGTACTTC. Translated: CASSFGSYEQYF. Together with reference TRBV11-3 and TRBJ2-7, the CDR3 gives the full variable domain: EAGVVQSPRYKIIEKKQPVAFWCNPISGHNTLYWYLQNLGQGPELLIRYENEEAVDDSQLPKDRFSAERLKGVDSTLKIQPAELGDSAVYLCASSFGSYEQYFGPGTRLTVT.

The chain uses TRBV5-1 and TRBJ2-1, with a tentative D call TRBD1 (6 bases). Trimming left V 3 bases short and J 5 bases short, with 15 bases between. Germline V lookup: CDR1 SGHRS, CDR2 YFSETQ. The CDR3 is 15 amino acids. CDR3 DNA sequence: TGCGCCAGCAGCTCTAGGCCAGGGGTCAACAATGAGCAGTTCTTC. Translating gives CASSSRPGVNNEQFF.

The V and J genes are TRBV19 and TRBJ1-4; D may be TRBD1 (5 bases). The germline CDR1 and CDR2 sequences are LNHDA and SQIVND (reference sequence). The CDR3 sequence is 15 residues long. V was trimmed by 5 bases and J by 5 bases, leaving 15 bases between them. CDR3 sequence: CASSLGDSSNEKLFF. The CDR3 DNA reads TGTGCCAGTAGTTTAGGGGACTCCTCAAATGAAAAACTGTTTTTT. Looking up the rest from reference TRBV19 and TRBJ1-4 gives the full variable domain: DGGITQSPKYLFRKEGQNVTLSCEQNLNHDAMYWYRQDPGQGLRLIYYSQIVNDFQKGDIAEGYSVSREKKESFPLTVTSAQKNPTAFYLCASSLGDSSNEKLFFGSGTQLSVL.

This sequence joins TRBV2 and TRBJ2-1, with D tentatively TRBD1 (6 bases). V dropped 10 bases and J dropped 4 bases, with 14 bases sitting between them. This CDR3 has 13 amino acids. Germline CDR1 and CDR2: SNHLY and FYNNEI. The CDR3 region is CATDDRRYNEQFF. The CDR3 nucleotides are TGTGCCACCGACGACAGGAGATACAATGAGCAGTTCTTC.

V gene TRBV7-2 combines with J gene TRBJ2-7, with 7 bases lining up with TRBD1. Trimming cost V 1 base and J 3 bases; bases outside gene matches: 6. The CDR3 covers 15 residues. Germline V gene data show CDR1 as SGHTA and CDR2 as FQGNSA. The CDR3 protein is CASSLVGTVRYEQYF. CDR3 nucleotides: TGTGCCAGCAGCTTAGTTGGGACAGTCCGCTACGAGCAGTACTTC.

In this sample, this clone turned up a few times. The chain carries TRBV30 and TRBJ2-7; D is possibly TRBD1 (6 bases). Trimming pared 3 bases from V and 6 bases from J, leaving 24 bases between. CDR3 size: 16 residues. Germline V lookup: CDR1 GTSNPN, CDR2 SVGIG (reference sequence). Here the CDR3 reads CAWRLMDGGTGFEQYF. DNA of the CDR3: TGTGCCTGGAGACTCATGGATGGGGGAACAGGGTTCGAGCAGTACTTC.

The chain combines TRBV7-2 with TRBJ2-5, with a possible D match to TRBD2 (6 bases). The CDR3 extends over 17 amino acids. V shed 5 bases and J shed 4 bases, with 23 bases lying between them. Germline CDR1 is SGHTA and CDR2 is FQGNSA. In nucleotides, the CDR3 is TGTGCCAGCAGCCAGAGTGCGGGACCCCGCTTCGGAGAGACCCAGTACTTC. The encoded protein is CASSQSAGPRFGETQYF. The full variable domain, rest sourced from reference TRBV7-2 and TRBJ2-5, is GAGVSQSPSNKVTEKGKDVELRCDPISGHTALYWYRQSLGQGLEFLIYFQGNSAPDKSGLPSDRFSAERTGGSVSTLTIQRTQQEDSAVYLCASSQSAGPRFGETQYFGPGTRLLVL.

The chain employs TRBV4-3 and TRBJ2-6; D remains ambiguous. Germline CDR1 LGHNA, CDR2 YSLEER. The CDR3 runs 15 residues. The germline V and J ends were trimmed by 4 bases and 3 bases, with 10 bases remaining between them. The CDR3 is CASSLDLNGANVLTF. The CDR3 region has the DNA TGCGCCAGCAGCCTAGACCTTAATGGGGCCAACGTCCTGACTTTC.

The chain has TRBV5-6 and TRBJ1-2, with a possible D match to TRBD1 (5 bases). Trimming removed 1 base from V and 5 bases from J, with 15 bases in between. The V gene's germline CDR1 is SGHDT and CDR2 YYEEEE. The CDR3 covers 15 residues. In nucleotides, the CDR3 is TGTGCCAGCAGCTTGCAAGGAGGGACCCCTTATGGCTACACCTTC. Residues: CASSLQGGTPYGYTF.

The gene calls are TRBV15 and TRBJ2-5, with 8 bases matching TRBD1. This CDR3 has 16 residues. With 8 bases clipped from V and 0 bases from J, the junction kept 11 bases outside the gene matches. The germline gives CDR1 LNHNV, CDR2 YYDKDF (reference sequence). The CDR3 DNA reads as TGTGCCACCTGGGACAGGCACAGCTCGTACCAAGAGACCCAGTACTTC. Protein: CATWDRHSSYQETQYF.

The J gene is TRBJ2-4, the V gene TRBV6-2 or TRBV6-3, with 7 bases fitting TRBD1. The CDR3 consists of 14 residues. With V trimmed by 4 bases and J by 8 bases, 8 bases remained unmatched. CDR1 and CDR2 (germline): MNHEY, SVGEGT. CDR3 in amino acids: CASSSDRELDIQYF. As DNA, the CDR3 is TGTGCCAGCAGTTCCGACAGGGAGCTGGACATTCAGTACTTC.

The gene calls are TRBV5-1 and TRBJ2-1; TRBD2 agrees at 9 bases. The CDR3 runs to 15 residues. V was clipped by 0 bases and J by 5 bases; unmatched bases: 3. Germline lookup yields CDR1 SGHRS and CDR2 YFSETQ. The CDR3 DNA follows: TGCGCCAGCAGCTTGGTAATAGCGGGGGACAATGAGCAGTTCTTC. Its translation: CASSLVIAGDNEQFF.

The rearrangement links TRBV6-6 to TRBJ2-7; TRBD2 matches at 12 bases. J gave up 6 bases and V 6 bases, and 12 bases lay outside the gene matches. Germline-derived CDR1 and CDR2 are MNHNY and SVGAGI (reference sequence). This CDR3 is built from 16 residues. CDR3 sequence: CASSSPLAGGPIEQYF. The CDR3, as DNA: TGTGCCAGCAGCTCTCCTCTAGCGGGAGGGCCTATCGAGCAGTACTTC.

The chain couples TRBV6-2 or TRBV6-3 to TRBJ2-5, with no clear D. The CDR3 has 15 amino acids. Germline CDR1 MNHEY, CDR2 SVGEGT. V shed 4 bases and J shed 5 bases, with 17 bases lying between them. The CDR3 protein is CASSFDLGSGETQYF. The CDR3 bases are TGTGCCAGCAGTTTTGACCTAGGATCTGGGGAGACCCAGTACTTC.

This clone came up once. V gene TRBV9 combines with J gene TRBJ1-1; D ambiguous. Trimming cost V 1 base and J 4 bases, with 8 bases left between them. The V gene's germline CDR1 is SGDLS and CDR2 YYNGEE. The CDR3 length is 13 residues. The CDR3 reads CASSVRFSTEAFF. DNA of the CDR3: TGTGCCAGCAGCGTACGTTTTTCCACTGAAGCTTTCTTT.

The chain couples TRBV12-3 or TRBV12-4 to TRBJ2-7; D is unresolved. The CDR3 consists of 11 residues. V was cut by 6 bases and J by 4 bases, with 7 bases left in between. In DNA form, the CDR3 reads TGTGCCAGCAGCCCTAGTTACGAGCAGTACTTC. Translation: CASSPSYEQYF.

The chain couples TRBV5-6 to TRBJ2-5; 7 nucleotides match TRBD1. The V gene end was trimmed by 1 base and the J gene end by 5 bases; junction bases not matched to a gene: 11. The germline V gene has CDR1 SGHDT and CDR2 YYEEEE. CDR3 length equals 16 residues. The CDR3 spells CASSLRGRSLWETQYF. DNA for the CDR3: TGTGCCAGCAGCTTGAGGGGGCGGAGTCTGTGGGAGACCCAGTACTTC.

The chain recombines TRBV9 with TRBJ2-5, with D possibly TRBD1 on 5 matching bases. Germline V CDR1 and CDR2: SGDLS, YYNGEE. The CDR3 consists of 14 residues. Between the trimmed V and J ends, which lost 3 bases and 4 bases, there was a span of 13 bases. The CDR3 loop reads CASSAHRGPETQYF. The CDR3 bases are TGTGCCAGCAGCGCCCATAGGGGTCCAGAGACCCAGTACTTC.

The rearrangement uses TRBV7-9 and TRBJ1-1; TRBD1 is a possible D gene (6 bases). The ends were cut back, 5 bases at V and 1 base at J, with 11 bases in the middle. Germline V gene data show CDR1 as SEHNR and CDR2 as FQNEAQ (reference sequence). The CDR3 length is 14 residues. The CDR3 reads CASSIRGGNTEAFF. In nucleotides, the CDR3 is TGTGCCAGCAGCATCAGGGGCGGGAACACTGAAGCTTTCTTT.

The genes are TRBV19 and TRBJ1-2, with TRBD1 identical over 11 bases. There are 14 residues in the CDR3. Losses at the gene ends were 9 bases for V and 6 bases for J; bases not matched to a gene: 9. CDR1 and CDR2 (germline): LNHDA, SQIVND (reference sequence). CDR3 residues: CASTPGQGENGYTF. The CDR3 DNA follows: TGTGCCAGCACACCGGGACAGGGGGAGAATGGCTACACCTTC.

V gene TRBV6-2 or TRBV6-3 combines with J gene TRBJ2-7; 12 bases are a match to TRBD2. The V gene's germline CDR1 is MNHEY and CDR2 SVGEGT. The CDR3 is 16 amino acids. With V trimmed by 4 bases and J by 2 bases, 6 bases remained unmatched. The CDR3, as DNA: TGTGCCAGCAGTTCAACCCTAGCGGGAGGGACCTACGAGCAGTACTTC. Translation gives CASSSTLAGGTYEQYF.

The chain combines TRBV7-2 with TRBJ2-7, with D possibly TRBD1 on 5 matching bases. Trimming stripped 3 bases from V and 5 bases from J, with 17 bases between. The CDR3 consists of 15 residues. Germline assignment: CDR1 SGHTA and CDR2 FQGNSA. The CDR3 sequence: CASSLGLGLTHEQYF. Written as DNA, the CDR3 is TGTGCCAGCAGCTTGGGGTTGGGGCTGACTCACGAGCAGTACTTC.

The chain employs TRBV28 and TRBJ2-7; D remains ambiguous. The CDR3 has 12 amino acids. Trimming took 4 bases from V and 6 from J, leaving 10 bases between them. From germline, CDR1 is MDHEN and CDR2 SYDVKM. The CDR3 DNA follows: TGTGCCAGCAGTTCCACTATTGTCGAGCAGTACTTC. It encodes CASSSTIVEQYF.

In this sample, this clone turned up a few times. Sequence at one end of the junction differs from germline and may be a read error. This chain connects TRBV11-3 to TRBJ1-2, with 9 bases that match TRBD1. Germline values: CDR1 SGHNT, CDR2 YENEEA. The CDR3 has 13 amino acids. The CDR3 protein is CASSLAGQGSPDF. CDR3 bases: TGTGCCAGCAGCTTAGCCGGACAGGGGTCACCCGACTTC.

V and J are TRBV3-1 (or the pseudogene TRBV3-2) and TRBJ1-2; a possible D gene is TRBD1 (5 bases). Trimming took off 5 bases at V and 8 bases at J, with 12 bases between the two ends. The CDR3 length is 12 residues. Germline CDR1 and CDR2: LGHDT and YNNKEL (reference sequence). As DNA, the CDR3 is TGTGCCAGCAGCGTAAGTAGGGGCGGCTACACCTTC. It yields the protein CASSVSRGGYTF.

This clone is a singleton in its sample. The chain has TRBV11-2 and TRBJ2-1, with 9 bases lining up with TRBD2. The CDR3 covers 15 residues. The J segment lost 3 bases and the V segment lost 5 bases, leaving 5 bases of the junction unmatched. CDR1 is SGHAT and CDR2 is FQNNGV in the germline V gene. CDR3 sequence (DNA): TGTGCCAGCAGCCTTAGCGGGGGCGTCTACAATGAGCAGTTCTTC. It is translated as CASSLSGGVYNEQFF. The variable domain in full, with the rest retrieved from reference TRBV11-2 and TRBJ2-1, is EAGVAQSPRYKIIEKRQSVAFWCNPISGHATLYWYQQILGQGPKLLIQFQNNGVVDDSQLPKDRFSAERLKGVDSTLKIQPAKLEDSAVYLCASSLSGGVYNEQFFGPGTRLTVL.

The CDR3, as DNA: TGTGCCAGCAGGGTAACGGGACTACATACGCAGTATTTT. Its translation: CASRVTGLHTQYF. V and J are TRBV28 and TRBJ2-3; TRBD2 matches 7 bases. Germline V gene lookup returns CDR1 MDHEN and CDR2 SYDVKM. The V segment lost 6 bases and the J segment 7 bases; nucleotides outside the gene matches: 7. The CDR3 is made up of 13 amino acids.